What follows describes a single T cell receptor (beta chain). Its antigen is not known. A second 7 to 11 cycle PCR used barcoded and J-beta primers. Every single cDNA molecule received a tag from a template-switch adaptor with 12 random nucleotides. TCRdb reprocessed the 5' RACE reads with MiXCR, giving one entry per CDR3 protein. The sample lists hundreds of thousands of distinct CDR3 sequences; 20% to 25% were seen once. The CDR3 length is 15 residues. V lost 7 bases to trimming and J lost 0 bases; unmatched junction nucleotides: 6. Germline loops: CDR1 SNHLY, CDR2 FYNNEI. This record comes from a study of blood T cells in healthy people across ages. With each sample, at least 6 micrograms of total RNA were extracted. General study results and limits: A strong correlation was found between TCR beta diversity and the percentage of naive T cells. Compared with aged donors, long-lived donors showed fewer expanded clones, suggesting selection.

The V and J genes are TRBV2 and TRBJ1-5, with 7 nucleotides matching TRBD1. Sequencing was performed on blood. This sequence was found in a man between 65 and 80 years old in good health. CDR3 protein: CASTPTGLSNQPQHF. DNA for the CDR3: TGTGCCAGCACTCCGACAGGGCTTAGCAATCAGCCCCAGCATTTT.